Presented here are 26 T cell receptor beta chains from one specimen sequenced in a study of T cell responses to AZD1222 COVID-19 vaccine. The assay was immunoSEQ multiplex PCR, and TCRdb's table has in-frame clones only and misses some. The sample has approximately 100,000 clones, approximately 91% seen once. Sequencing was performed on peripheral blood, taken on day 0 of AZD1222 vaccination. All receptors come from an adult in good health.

The CDR3 nucleotides read TGTGCCAGCTCACCCCAGGGGCGTAATGAAAAACTGTTTTTT. This translates into CASSPQGRNEKLFF. The rearrangement links TRBV18 to TRBJ1-4; D may be TRBD1 (6 bases). The CDR3 loop spans 14 amino acids. Germline V gene sequence: CDR1 KGHSH, CDR2 LQKENI. Trimming removed 3 bases at V and 4 bases at J, with 9 bases between.

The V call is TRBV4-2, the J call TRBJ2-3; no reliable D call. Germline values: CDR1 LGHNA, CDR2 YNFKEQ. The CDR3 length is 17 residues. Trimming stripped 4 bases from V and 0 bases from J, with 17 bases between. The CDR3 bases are TGTGCCAGCAGCCGTGCTTTGGACGGACGTAGCACAGATACGCAGTATTTT. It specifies CASSRALDGRSTDTQYF.

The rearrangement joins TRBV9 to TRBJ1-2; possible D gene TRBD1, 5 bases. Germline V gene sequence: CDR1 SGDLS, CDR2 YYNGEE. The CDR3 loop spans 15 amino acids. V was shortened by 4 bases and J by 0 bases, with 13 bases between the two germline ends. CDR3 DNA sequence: TGTGCCAGCAGCCCCCGGGGGGAGTCTAACTATGGCTACACCTTC. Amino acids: CASSPRGESNYGYTF.

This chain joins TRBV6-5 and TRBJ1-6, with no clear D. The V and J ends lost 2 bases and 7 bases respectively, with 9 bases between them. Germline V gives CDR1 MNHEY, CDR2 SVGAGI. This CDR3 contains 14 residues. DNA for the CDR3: TGTGCCAGCAGTTACGACCGACCCAATTCACCCCTCCACTTT. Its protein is CASSYDRPNSPLHF.

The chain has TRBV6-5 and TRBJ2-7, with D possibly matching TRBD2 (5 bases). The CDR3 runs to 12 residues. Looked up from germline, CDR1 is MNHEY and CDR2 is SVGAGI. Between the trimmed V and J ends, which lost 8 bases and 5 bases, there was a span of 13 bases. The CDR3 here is CASRGPADEQYF. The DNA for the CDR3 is TGTGCCAGCCGAGGGCCAGCGGACGAGCAGTACTTC.

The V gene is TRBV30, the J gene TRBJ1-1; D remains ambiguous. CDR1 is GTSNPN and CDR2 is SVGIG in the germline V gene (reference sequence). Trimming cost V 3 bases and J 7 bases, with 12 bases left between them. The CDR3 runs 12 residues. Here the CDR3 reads CAWSRTALEAFF. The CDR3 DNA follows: TGTGCCTGGAGCCGCACCGCCCTTGAAGCTTTCTTT.

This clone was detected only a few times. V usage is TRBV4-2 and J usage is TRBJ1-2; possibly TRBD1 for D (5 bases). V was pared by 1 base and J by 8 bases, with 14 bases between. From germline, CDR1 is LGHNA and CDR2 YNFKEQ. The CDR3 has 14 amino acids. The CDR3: CASSQAGTFRGYTF. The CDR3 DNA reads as TGTGCCAGCAGCCAAGCCGGGACTTTTCGGGGCTACACCTTC.

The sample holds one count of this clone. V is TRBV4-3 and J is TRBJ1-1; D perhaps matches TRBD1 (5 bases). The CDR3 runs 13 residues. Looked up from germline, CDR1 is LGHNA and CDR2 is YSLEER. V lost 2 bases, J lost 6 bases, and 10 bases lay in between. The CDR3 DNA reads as TGCGCCAGCAGCCAATTTCAGGGATCTGAAGCTTTCTTT. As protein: CASSQFQGSEAFF.

The CDR3 DNA is TGCGCCAGCAGTGATCACAGGGGGCCTGATCAGCCCCAGCATTTT. It is translated as CASSDHRGPDQPQHF. The rearrangement joins TRBV10-2 to TRBJ1-5; 9 bases map to TRBD1. After removal of 3 bases from V and 5 bases from J, the junction contained 5 bases not matched to a gene. Germline assignment: CDR1 WSHSY and CDR2 SAAADI. The CDR3 extends over 15 amino acids.

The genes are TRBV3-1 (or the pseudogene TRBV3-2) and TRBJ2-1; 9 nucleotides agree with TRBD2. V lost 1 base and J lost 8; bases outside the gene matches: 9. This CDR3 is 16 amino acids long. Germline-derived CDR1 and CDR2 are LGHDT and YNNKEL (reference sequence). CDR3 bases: TGTGCCAGCAGCCAAGCGGTCGGCGGGGGGGGCGATGAGCAGTTCTTC. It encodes CASSQAVGGGGDEQFF.

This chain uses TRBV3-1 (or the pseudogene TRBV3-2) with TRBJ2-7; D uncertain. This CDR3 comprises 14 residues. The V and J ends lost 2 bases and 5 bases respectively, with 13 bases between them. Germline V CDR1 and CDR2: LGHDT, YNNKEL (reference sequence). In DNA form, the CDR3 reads TGTGCCAGCAGCCAAAAAACTCCTCACAACGAGCAGTACTTC. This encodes CASSQKTPHNEQYF.

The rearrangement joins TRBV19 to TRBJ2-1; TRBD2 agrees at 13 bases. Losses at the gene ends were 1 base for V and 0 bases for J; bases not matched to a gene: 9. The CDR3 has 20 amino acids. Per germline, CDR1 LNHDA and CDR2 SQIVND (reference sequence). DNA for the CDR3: TGTGCCAGTAGTATAGGTTCTCCGGGACTAGCGGGGCACTCCTACAATGAGCAGTTCTTC. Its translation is CASSIGSPGLAGHSYNEQFF.

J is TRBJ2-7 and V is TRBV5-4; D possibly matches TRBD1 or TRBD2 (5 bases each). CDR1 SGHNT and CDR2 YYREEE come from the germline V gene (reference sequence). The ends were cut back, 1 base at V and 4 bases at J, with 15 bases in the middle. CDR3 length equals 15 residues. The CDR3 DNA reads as TGTGCCAGCAGCTTGCACGGGGACGGTGGTTACGAGCAGTACTTC. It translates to CASSLHGDGGYEQYF.

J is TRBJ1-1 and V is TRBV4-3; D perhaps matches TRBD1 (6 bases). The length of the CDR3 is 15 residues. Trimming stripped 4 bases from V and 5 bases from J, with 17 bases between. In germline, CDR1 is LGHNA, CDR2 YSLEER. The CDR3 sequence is CASSPSWGGQTEAFF. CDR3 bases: TGCGCCAGCAGCCCCTCATGGGGGGGGCAGACTGAAGCTTTCTTT.

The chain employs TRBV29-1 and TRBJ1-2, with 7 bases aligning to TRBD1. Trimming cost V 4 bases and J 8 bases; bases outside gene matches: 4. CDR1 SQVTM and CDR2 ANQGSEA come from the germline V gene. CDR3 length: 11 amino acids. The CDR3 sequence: CSVVTGLGYTF. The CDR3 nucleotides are TGCAGCGTTGTGACAGGGTTGGGCTACACCTTC.

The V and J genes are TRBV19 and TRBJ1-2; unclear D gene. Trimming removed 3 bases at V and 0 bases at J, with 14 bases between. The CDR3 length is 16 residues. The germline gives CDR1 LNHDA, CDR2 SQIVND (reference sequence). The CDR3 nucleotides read TGTGCCAGTAGTATTGAAATGGGCAGCTCTAACTATGGCTACACCTTC. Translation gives CASSIEMGSSNYGYTF.

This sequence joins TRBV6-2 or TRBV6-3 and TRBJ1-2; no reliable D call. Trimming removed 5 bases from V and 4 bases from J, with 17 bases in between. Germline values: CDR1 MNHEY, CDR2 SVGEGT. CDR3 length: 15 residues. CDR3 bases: TGTGCCAGCAGTGGCCAAGGAAATATGGGCTATGGCTACACCTTC. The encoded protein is CASSGQGNMGYGYTF.

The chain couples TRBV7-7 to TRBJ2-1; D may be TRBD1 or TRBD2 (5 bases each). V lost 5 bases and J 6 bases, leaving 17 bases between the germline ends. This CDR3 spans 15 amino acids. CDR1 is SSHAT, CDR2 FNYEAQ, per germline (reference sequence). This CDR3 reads CASSPRGAPGNEQFF. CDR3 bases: TGTGCCAGCAGCCCTAGGGGAGCGCCGGGCAATGAGCAGTTCTTC.

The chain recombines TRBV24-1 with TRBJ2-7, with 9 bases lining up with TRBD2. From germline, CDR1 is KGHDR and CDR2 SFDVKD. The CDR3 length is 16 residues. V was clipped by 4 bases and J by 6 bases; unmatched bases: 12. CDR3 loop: CATSDPGLAGLGEQYF. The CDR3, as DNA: TGTGCCACCAGTGACCCGGGGCTAGCGGGGTTAGGCGAGCAGTACTTC.

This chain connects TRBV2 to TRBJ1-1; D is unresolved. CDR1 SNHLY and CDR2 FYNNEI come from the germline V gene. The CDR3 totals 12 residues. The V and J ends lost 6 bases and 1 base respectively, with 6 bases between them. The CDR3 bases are TGTGCCAGCAGGTACGGGAACACTGAAGCTTTCTTT. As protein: CASRYGNTEAFF. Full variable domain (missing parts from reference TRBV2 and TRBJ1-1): EPEVTQTPSHQVTQMGQEVILRCVPISNHLYFYWYRQILGQKVEFLVSFYNNEISEKSEIFDDQFSVERPDGSNFTLKIRSTKLEDSAMYFCASRYGNTEAFFGQGTRLTVV.

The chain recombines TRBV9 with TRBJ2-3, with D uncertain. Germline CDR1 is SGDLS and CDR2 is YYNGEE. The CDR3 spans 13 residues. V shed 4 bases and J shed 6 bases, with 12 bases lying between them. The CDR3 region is CASSSHPPDTQYF. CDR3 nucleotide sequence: TGTGCCAGCAGCTCGCATCCCCCGGATACGCAGTATTTT.

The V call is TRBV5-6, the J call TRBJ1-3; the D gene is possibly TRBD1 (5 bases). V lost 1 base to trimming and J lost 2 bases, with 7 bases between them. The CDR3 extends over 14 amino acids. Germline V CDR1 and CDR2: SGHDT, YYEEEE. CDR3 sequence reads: CASSLWGPGNTIYF. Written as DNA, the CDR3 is TGTGCCAGCAGCTTGTGGGGCCCTGGAAACACCATATATTTT.

The CDR3 is CASSQAPRDIEEKLFF. CDR3 in DNA: TGCGCCAGCAGCCAAGCTCCACGGGACATCGAGGAAAAACTGTTTTTT. This rearrangement joins TRBV4-3 to TRBJ1-4; tentatively, D is TRBD1 (6 bases). CDR1 and CDR2 from the germline V gene are LGHNA and YSLEER. V was shortened by 1 base and J by 8 bases, with 17 bases between the two germline ends. This CDR3 is built from 16 residues.

For the CDR3, the DNA is TGTGCCAGCAGCCCGGGACAGGGGGTTATTAATGAAAAACTGTTTTTT. This sequence encodes CASSPGQGVINEKLFF. The chain links TRBV5-8 to TRBJ1-4, with TRBD1 matching 11 bases. The CDR3 loop spans 16 amino acids. Trimming removed 4 bases from V and 4 bases from J; junction bases left unmatched: 6. Germline assignment: CDR1 SGHTS and CDR2 YDEGEE.

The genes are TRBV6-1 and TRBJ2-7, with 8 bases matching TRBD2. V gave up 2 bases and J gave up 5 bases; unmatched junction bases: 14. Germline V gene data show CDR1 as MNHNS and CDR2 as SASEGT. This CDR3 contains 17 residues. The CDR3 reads CASSEFVGAGGRDEQYF. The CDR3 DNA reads TGTGCCAGCAGTGAATTCGTGGGTGCGGGGGGTCGGGACGAGCAGTACTTC.

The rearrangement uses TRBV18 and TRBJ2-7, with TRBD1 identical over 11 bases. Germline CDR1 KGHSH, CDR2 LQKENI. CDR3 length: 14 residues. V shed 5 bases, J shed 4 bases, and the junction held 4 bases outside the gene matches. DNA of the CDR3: TGTGCCAGCTCAGGGGACAGGGGGGCTTACGAGCAGTACTTC. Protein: CASSGDRGAYEQYF.